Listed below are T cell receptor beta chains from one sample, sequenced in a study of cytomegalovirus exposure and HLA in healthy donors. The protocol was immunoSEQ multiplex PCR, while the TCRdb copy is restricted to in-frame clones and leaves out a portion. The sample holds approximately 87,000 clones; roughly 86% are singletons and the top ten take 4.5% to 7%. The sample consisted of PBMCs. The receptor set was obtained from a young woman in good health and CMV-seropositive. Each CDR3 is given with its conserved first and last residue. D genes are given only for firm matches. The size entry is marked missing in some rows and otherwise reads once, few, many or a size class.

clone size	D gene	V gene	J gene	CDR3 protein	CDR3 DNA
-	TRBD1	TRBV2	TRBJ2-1	CASSVDRAAYNEQFF	TGTGCCAGCAGTGTTGACAGGGCGGCCTACAATGAGCAGTTCTTC
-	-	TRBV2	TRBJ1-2	CASSEARGSDYGYTF	TGTGCCAGCAGTGAAGCCCGGGGTTCGGACTATGGCTACACCTTC
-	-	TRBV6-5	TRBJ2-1	CASRPGGATEQFF	TGTGCCAGCCGCCCGGGTGGGGCCACTGAGCAGTTCTTC
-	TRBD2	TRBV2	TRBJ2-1	CASSPGELALDEQFF	TGTGCCAGCAGCCCGGGGGAACTAGCGCTAGATGAGCAGTTCTTC
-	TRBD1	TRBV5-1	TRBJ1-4	CASRSQGAEKLFF	TGCGCCAGCAGGTCTCAGGGGGCGGAAAAACTGTTTTTT
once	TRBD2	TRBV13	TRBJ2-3	CASSAGLAGEGTQYF	TGTGCCAGCAGCGCCGGACTAGCGGGAGAGGGTACGCAGTATTTT
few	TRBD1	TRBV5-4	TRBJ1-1	CASEGTEDTEAFF	TGTGCCAGCGAAGGGACAGAGGACACTGAAGCTTTCTTT
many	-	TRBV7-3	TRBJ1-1	CASSPYLNTEAFF	TGTGCCAGCAGCCCCTACTTGAACACTGAAGCTTTCTTT
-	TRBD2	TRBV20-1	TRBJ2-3	CSAGGGDTQYF	TGCAGTGCTGGGGGGGGAGATACGCAGTATTTT
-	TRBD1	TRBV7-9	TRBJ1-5	CASSLEGAGNQPQHF	TGTGCCAGCAGCTTAGAGGGGGCGGGCAATCAGCCCCAGCATTTT
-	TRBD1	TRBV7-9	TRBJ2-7	CASSPPGQGYEQYF	TGTGCCAGCAGCCCTCCGGGACAGGGCTACGAGCAGTACTTC
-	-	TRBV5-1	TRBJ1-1	CASSFDQGKGRRDTEAFF	TGCGCCAGCAGCTTTGACCAGGGAAAGGGGCGTCGTGACACTGAAGCTTTCTTT
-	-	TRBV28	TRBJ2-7	CASTTTYEQYF	TGTGCCAGCACTACGACCTACGAGCAGTACTTC
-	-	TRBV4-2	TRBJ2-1	CASSQASREQFF	TGTGCCAGCAGCCAAGCTAGTCGGGAGCAGTTCTTC
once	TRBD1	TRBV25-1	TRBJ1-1	CASSGSRGFEAFF	TGTGCCAGCAGTGGATCCAGGGGGTTCGAAGCTTTCTTT
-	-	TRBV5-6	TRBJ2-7	CASSLAYEQYF	TGTGCCAGCAGCTTGGCATACGAGCAGTACTTC
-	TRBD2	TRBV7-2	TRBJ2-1	CASSRKTSGVGEQFF	TGTGCCAGCAGCCGTAAGACTAGCGGGGTGGGTGAGCAGTTCTTC
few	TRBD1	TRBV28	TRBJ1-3	CASSPRDSYSGNTIYF	TGTGCCAGCAGTCCCCGGGACAGTTACTCTGGAAACACCATATATTTT
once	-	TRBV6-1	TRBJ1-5	CASSEFSQGFEPQHF	TGTGCCAGCAGTGAATTTAGTCAGGGGTTTGAGCCCCAGCATTTT
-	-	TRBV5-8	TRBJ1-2	CASRLRGEYRGYTF	TGTGCCAGCCGACTGCGGGGGGAATACCGCGGCTACACCTTC